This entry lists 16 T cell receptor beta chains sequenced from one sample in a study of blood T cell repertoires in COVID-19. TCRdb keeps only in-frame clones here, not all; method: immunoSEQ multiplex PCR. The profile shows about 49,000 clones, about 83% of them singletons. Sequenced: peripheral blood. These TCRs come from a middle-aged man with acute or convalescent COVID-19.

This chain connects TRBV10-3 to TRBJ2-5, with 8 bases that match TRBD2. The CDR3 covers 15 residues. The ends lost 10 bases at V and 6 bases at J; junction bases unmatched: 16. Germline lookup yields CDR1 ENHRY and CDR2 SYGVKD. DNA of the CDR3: TGTGCCACCAAAGTGGAACGGGAGGGCTCGAAGACCCAGTACTTC. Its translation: CATKVEREGSKTQYF.

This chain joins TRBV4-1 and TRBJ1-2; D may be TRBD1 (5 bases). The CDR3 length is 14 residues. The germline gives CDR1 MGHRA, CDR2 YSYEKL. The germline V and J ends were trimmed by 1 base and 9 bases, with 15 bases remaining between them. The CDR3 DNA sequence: TGCGCCAGCAGCCAAGGGCCTACGGGACTTAGCTACACCTTC. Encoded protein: CASSQGPTGLSYTF.

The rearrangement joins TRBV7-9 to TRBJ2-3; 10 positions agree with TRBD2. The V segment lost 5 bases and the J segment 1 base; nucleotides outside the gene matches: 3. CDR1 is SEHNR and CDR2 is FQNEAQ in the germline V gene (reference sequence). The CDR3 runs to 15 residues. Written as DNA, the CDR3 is TGTGCCAGCAGCACAGGACTAGCGGGCACAGATACGCAGTATTTT. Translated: CASSTGLAGTDTQYF.

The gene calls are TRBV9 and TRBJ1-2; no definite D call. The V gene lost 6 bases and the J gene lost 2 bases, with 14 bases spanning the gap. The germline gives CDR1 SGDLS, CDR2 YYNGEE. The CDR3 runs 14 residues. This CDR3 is CASTPDGGNYGYTF. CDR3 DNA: TGTGCCAGCACCCCCGATGGAGGGAACTATGGCTACACCTTC.

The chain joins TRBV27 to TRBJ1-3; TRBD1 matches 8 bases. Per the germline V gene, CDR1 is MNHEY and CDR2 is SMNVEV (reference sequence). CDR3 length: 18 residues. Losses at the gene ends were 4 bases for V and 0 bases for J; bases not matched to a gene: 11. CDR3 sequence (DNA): TGTGCCAGCAGTTCCCTAGGACAGGGAAGACTCTCTGGAAACACCATATATTTT. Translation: CASSSLGQGRLSGNTIYF.

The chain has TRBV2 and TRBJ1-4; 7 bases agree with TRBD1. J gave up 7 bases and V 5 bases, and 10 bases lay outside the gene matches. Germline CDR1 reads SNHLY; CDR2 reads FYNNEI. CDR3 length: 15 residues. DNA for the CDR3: TGTGCCAGCAGTTACTCGGGACAGCAGAGTGAAAAACTGTTTTTT. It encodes CASSYSGQQSEKLFF.

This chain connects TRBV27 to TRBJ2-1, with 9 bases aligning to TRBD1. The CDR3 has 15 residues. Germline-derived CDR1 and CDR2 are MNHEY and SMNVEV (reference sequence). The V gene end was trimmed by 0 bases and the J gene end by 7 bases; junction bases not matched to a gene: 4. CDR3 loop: CASSLSGTGINEQFF. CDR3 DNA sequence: TGTGCCAGCAGTTTATCGGGGACAGGGATAAATGAGCAGTTCTTC.

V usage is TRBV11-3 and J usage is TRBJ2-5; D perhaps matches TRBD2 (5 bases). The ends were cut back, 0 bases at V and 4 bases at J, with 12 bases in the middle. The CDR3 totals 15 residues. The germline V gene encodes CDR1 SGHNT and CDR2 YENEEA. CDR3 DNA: TGTGCCAGCAGCTTAGACGGGGTAGAAGGAGAGACCCAGTACTTC. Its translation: CASSLDGVEGETQYF.

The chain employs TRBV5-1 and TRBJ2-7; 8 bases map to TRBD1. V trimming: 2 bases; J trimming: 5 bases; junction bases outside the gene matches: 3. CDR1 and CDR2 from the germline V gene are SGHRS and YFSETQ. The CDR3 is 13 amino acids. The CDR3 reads CASSFRTGNEQYF. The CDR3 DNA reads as TGCGCCAGCAGCTTTAGGACAGGGAACGAGCAGTACTTC.

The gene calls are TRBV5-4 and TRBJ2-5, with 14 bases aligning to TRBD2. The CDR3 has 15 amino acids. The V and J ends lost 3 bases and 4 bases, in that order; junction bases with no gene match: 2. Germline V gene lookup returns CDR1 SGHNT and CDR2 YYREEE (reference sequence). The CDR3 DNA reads TGTGCCAGCAGCTCCGGGACTAGCGGGAGAGAGACCCAGTACTTC. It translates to CASSSGTSGRETQYF.

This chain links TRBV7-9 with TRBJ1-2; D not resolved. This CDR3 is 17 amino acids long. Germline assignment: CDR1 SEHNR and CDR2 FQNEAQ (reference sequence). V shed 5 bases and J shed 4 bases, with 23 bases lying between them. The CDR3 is CASSPPRVVGAFYGYTF. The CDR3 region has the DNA TGTGCCAGCAGCCCTCCGCGAGTAGTGGGCGCTTTCTATGGCTACACCTTC.

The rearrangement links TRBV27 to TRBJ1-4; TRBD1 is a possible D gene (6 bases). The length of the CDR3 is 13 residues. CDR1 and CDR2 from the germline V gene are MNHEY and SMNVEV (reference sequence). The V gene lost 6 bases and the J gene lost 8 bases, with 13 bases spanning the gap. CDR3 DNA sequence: TGTGCCAGCAGCCCCATCACAGGGGAAAAACTGTTTTTT. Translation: CASSPITGEKLFF.

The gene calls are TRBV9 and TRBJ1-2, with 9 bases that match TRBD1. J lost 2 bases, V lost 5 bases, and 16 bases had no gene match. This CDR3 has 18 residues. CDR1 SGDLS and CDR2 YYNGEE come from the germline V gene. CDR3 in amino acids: CASRGFGTGKLSNYGYTF. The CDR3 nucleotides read TGTGCCAGCAGGGGATTCGGGACAGGGAAGTTATCGAACTATGGCTACACCTTC.

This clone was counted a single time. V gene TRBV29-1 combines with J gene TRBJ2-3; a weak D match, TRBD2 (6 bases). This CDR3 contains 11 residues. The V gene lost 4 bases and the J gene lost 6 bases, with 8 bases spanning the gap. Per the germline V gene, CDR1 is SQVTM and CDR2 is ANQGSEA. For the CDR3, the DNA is TGCAGCGTTGCCCGGGAGGATACGCAGTATTTT. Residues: CSVAREDTQYF.

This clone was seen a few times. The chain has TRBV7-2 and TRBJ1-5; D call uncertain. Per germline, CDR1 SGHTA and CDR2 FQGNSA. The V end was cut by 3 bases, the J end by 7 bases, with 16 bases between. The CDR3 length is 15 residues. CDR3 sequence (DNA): TGTGCCAGCAGCTTGGTGGAGGGAGCAAACCAGCCCCAGCATTTT. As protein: CASSLVEGANQPQHF.

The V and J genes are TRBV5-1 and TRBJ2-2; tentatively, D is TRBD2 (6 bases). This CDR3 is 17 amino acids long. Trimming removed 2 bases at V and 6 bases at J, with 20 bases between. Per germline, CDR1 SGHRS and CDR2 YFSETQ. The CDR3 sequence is CASSLGRMKGGAGELFF. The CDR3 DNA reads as TGCGCCAGCAGCTTAGGTCGTATGAAAGGAGGGGCCGGGGAGCTGTTTTTT. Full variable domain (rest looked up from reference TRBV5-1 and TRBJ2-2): KAGVTQTPRYLIKTRGQQVTLSCSPISGHRSVSWYQQTPGQGLQFLFEYFSETQRNKGNFPGRFSGRQFSNSRSEMNVSTLELGDSALYLCASSLGRMKGGAGELFFGEGSRLTVL.